This T cell receptor beta chain was identified in a study of a mutant IDH1 vaccine in newly diagnosed glioma (TCRdb year 2021). A note on the overall study: Of the roughly 30 treated patients, around 62% were male and approximately 40% were female, and the mean age was roughly 40 years. Prior to enrollment, patients had been given standard therapy consisting of radiotherapy alone, temozolomide alone, or radiochemotherapy with temozolomide, with the combination given to most patients. Peripheral blood samples were drawn at six visits, namely V03 (baseline), V05, V07, V10, V12 and V13. Longitudinal TCRB deep sequencing was performed for about two dozen treated patients wherever samples were available for exploratory analyses.

The method was the immunoSEQ multiplex PCR assay. The hsTCRB Kit was used according to the manufacturer's protocol to amplify rearranged TCR beta chain sequences. Sequencing of TCRB libraries was carried out on an Illumina MiSeq. From the authors' description of their analysis: Demultiplexing, trimming and gene mapping were performed with the kit vendor's proprietary platform. As stored in TCRdb, this immuneACCESS dataset retains in-frame rearrangements with V and J assigned. A fraction of the clones does not appear; measured against another copy, unresolved V genes explain less than half of the discrepancy, and the remainder lacks a known reason. For V, J and clone size, that table is used; D and trimming come from the DNA. In this sample the table shows about 34,000 clones, about 80% of which occur a single time. Roughly 10% of the sample is held by the ten biggest clonotypes. V drops 5 bases and J drops 4 bases, leaving 13 bases in between. Per the germline V gene, SGHRS is the CDR1 and YFSETQ is the CDR2. The CDR3 spans 14 residues, from the cysteine through the phenylalanine. The CDR3 DNA has 42 bases and is translated from base 1.

Study-wide findings and limitations: Across multiple MHC alleles, vaccine-induced immune responses were seen in around 93% of patients. PBMC samples for TCRB deep sequencing were selected based on availability. It was noted by the authors that analyses of patient blood samples could not be reproduced owing to sample limitations. Pseudoprogression seemed to be unrelated to changes in the top peripheral T cell clonotypes found by TCRB sequencing.

The time point label corresponds to: baseline, week 1 (first vaccination visit). This sample's treatment or condition label indicates: pre-vaccination baseline after standard-of-care therapy. Donors had newly diagnosed WHO grade 3 or 4 IDH1-mutant astrocytomas with loss of nuclear ATRX. The samples were drawn from NOA16, a multicentre, single-arm, open-label phase I trial in Germany that tested a mutant IDH1 peptide vaccine in humans for the first time. For immunogenicity testing, the blood drawn at visit V03 was used as the baseline sample. Genomic DNA for TCRB sequencing was extracted from EDTA blood using the DNeasy Blood and Tissue Kit. Note on this clone: What antigen it recognizes has not been identified. There are no base qualities to consult, and no much larger clone falls within one base.

The chain is encoded by TRBV5-1 joined to TRBJ1-3, and TRBD1 may be the D gene, going by 6 matching bases. The sequence derives from a man over 45 with glioma. Some clones in this sample may be carry-over from other donors' samples. The input for sequencing was peripheral blood mononuclear cells (PBMCs), taken from a glioma patient treated with radiotherapy, temozolomide or both. The CDR3 protein is CASRDSLVGNTIYF. The nucleotides read TGCGCCAGCAGGGACAGCCTCGTCGGAAACACCATATATTTT.